The 11 T cell receptor beta chains below were found in one sample sequenced in a study of cytomegalovirus exposure and HLA in healthy donors. PCR amplification relied on 60 Vbeta primers (plus 13 Jbeta primers). Sequencing was performed with immunoSEQ multiplex PCR; in TCRdb, only in-frame clones are kept and a portion is missing. In the table there are 220,000 or so clones, 75% of which are singletons. Sequencing was carried out using PBMCs. The receptor set was obtained from a woman in her 30s in good health and CMV-seronegative.

This clone came up a few times. At one boundary the junction diverges from the germline segment, which might be a read error. This rearrangement joins TRBV6-5 to TRBJ1-1, with no clear D. The CDR3 length is 13 residues. CDR1 is MNHEY, CDR2 SVGAGI, per germline. The DNA for the CDR3 is TGTGCCATCAGTGTCAACGGGGACACTGAAGCTTTCTTT. This translates into CAISVNGDTEAFF.

The chain employs TRBV5-4 and TRBJ1-2, with D tentatively TRBD1 (6 bases). Germline V gene sequence: CDR1 SGHNT, CDR2 YYREEE (reference sequence). Trimming removed 3 bases at V and 10 bases at J, with 19 bases between. The CDR3 totals 14 residues. CDR3 amino acids: CASSSLDSSGTYTF. CDR3 coding DNA: TGTGCCAGCAGCTCGTTGGACAGCTCCGGTACCTACACCTTC.

This sequence joins TRBV11-2 and TRBJ2-7; 9 nucleotides align to TRBD2. Per the germline V gene, CDR1 is SGHAT and CDR2 is FQNNGV. J lost 0 bases, V lost 9 bases, and 9 bases had no gene match. The CDR3 length is 15 residues. The CDR3 spells CASGLATTSSYEQYF. DNA of the CDR3: TGTGCCAGTGGACTAGCGACGACGAGCTCCTACGAGCAGTACTTC.

This clone turned up a few times. This chain connects TRBV30 to TRBJ1-1; no firm D call. The length of the CDR3 is 12 residues. Germline lookup yields CDR1 GTSNPN and CDR2 SVGIG (reference sequence). The V and J ends lost 3 bases and 1 base respectively, with 6 bases between them. CDR3 protein: CAWSSGNTEAFF. Here the CDR3 DNA reads TGTGCCTGGAGCTCAGGGAACACTGAAGCTTTCTTT. Full variable domain (missing parts from reference TRBV30 and TRBJ1-1): SQTIHQWPATLVQPVGSPLSLECTVEGTSNPNLYWYRQAAGRGLQLLFYSVGIGQISSEVPQNLSASRPQDRQFILSSKKLLLSDSGFYLCAWSSGNTEAFFGQGTRLTVV.

This clone occurred a few times. Within the sample, other DNA sequences also encode this same CDR3. The gene calls are TRBV7-6 and TRBJ2-3, with a possible D match to TRBD2 (5 bases). Germline V gene data show CDR1 as SGHVS and CDR2 as FNYEAQ. The V end lost 1 base, the J end lost 2 bases, and 10 bases lay between the germline ends. The CDR3 spans 15 residues. The CDR3: CASSLGGGFTDTQYF. The CDR3 DNA reads TGTGCCAGCAGCTTAGGAGGCGGGTTCACAGATACGCAGTATTTT.

The chain recombines TRBV7-2 with TRBJ2-2, with D possibly TRBD2 on 5 matching bases. The CDR3 contains 16 residues. From germline, CDR1 is SGHTA and CDR2 FQGNSA. Trimming removed 3 bases at V and 1 base at J, with 12 bases between. DNA for the CDR3: TGTGCCAGCAGCTTTGCCGCGGGCCTGAACACCGGGGAGCTGTTTTTT. The encoded protein is CASSFAAGLNTGELFF.

CDR3 nucleotide sequence: TGTGCCAGCGGACAAGCTAGGGGAGGGCAAGGAGAGACCCAGTACTTC. Translated, it gives CASGQARGGQGETQYF. The chain employs TRBV5-4 and TRBJ2-5; 7 nucleotides match TRBD2. The CDR3 sequence is 16 residues long. J was trimmed by 4 bases and V by 7 bases; bases with no gene match: 16. From germline, CDR1 is SGHNT and CDR2 YYREEE (reference sequence).

Comments on this clone: Sequence at one end of the junction differs from germline and may be a read error. The rearrangement uses TRBV6-5 and TRBJ1-3, with 8 bases identical to TRBD1. CDR1 MNHEY and CDR2 SVGAGI come from the germline V gene. This CDR3 contains 15 residues. DNA of the CDR3: TGTGCCAGCCGTCGGACAGGGAAGGGTGGAAACGCCATATATTTT. As protein: CASRRTGKGGNAIYF.

This clone was recorded only once. The chain is built from TRBV7-6 and TRBJ1-1; D is uncertain. Trimming removed 3 bases from V and 0 bases from J, with 5 bases in between. This CDR3 is built from 13 residues. In germline, CDR1 is SGHVS, CDR2 FNYEAQ. The DNA of the CDR3 is TGTGCCAGCAGCTTTACATTGAACACTGAAGCTTTCTTT. It encodes CASSFTLNTEAFF.

This clone appeared a single time. V usage is TRBV11-2 and J usage is TRBJ2-1; D not resolved. The CDR3 runs to 19 residues. Trimming took 4 bases from V and 5 from J, leaving 27 bases between them. The germline V gene has CDR1 SGHAT and CDR2 FQNNGV. CDR3 sequence: CASSSPGRSRSTLHNEQFF. The CDR3 nucleotides read TGTGCCAGCAGCTCCCCCGGTCGAAGTAGATCCACCCTCCACAATGAGCAGTTCTTC. Full variable domain (remainder filled in from reference TRBV11-2 and TRBJ2-1): EAGVAQSPRYKIIEKRQSVAFWCNPISGHATLYWYQQILGQGPKLLIQFQNNGVVDDSQLPKDRFSAERLKGVDSTLKIQPAKLEDSAVYLCASSSPGRSRSTLHNEQFFGPGTRLTVL.

This clone was observed once. The chain combines TRBV27 with TRBJ2-1, with TRBD2 matching over 10 bases. Germline values: CDR1 MNHEY, CDR2 SMNVEV (reference sequence). The CDR3 extends over 14 amino acids. Germline trimming cut 6 bases from V and 3 bases from J; bases unmatched to any gene: 2. DNA for the CDR3: TGTGCCAGCAGGGGACTAGCGAACTACAATGAGCAGTTCTTC. Translated, it gives CASRGLANYNEQFF.